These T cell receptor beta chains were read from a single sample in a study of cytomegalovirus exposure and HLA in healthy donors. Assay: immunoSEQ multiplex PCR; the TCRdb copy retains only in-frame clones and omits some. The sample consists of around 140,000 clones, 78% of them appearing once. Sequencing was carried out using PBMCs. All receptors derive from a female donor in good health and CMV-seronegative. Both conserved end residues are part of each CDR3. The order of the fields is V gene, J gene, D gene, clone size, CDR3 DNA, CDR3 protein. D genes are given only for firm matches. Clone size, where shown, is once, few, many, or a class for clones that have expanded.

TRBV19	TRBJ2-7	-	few	TGTGCCAGTAGTATAGACAGCTCCTACGAGCAGTACTTC	CASSIDSSYEQYF
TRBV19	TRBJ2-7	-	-	TGTGCCAGTAGGACTTCCGGCAGGGCCGAGCAGTACTTC	CASRTSGRAEQYF
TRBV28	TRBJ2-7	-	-	TGTGCCAGCAGTTTTCAGGGAATAAGGGGGCAGTACTTC	CASSFQGIRGQYF
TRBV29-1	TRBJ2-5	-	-	TGCAGCGCTCGACGGACTACGTTGGAGACCCAGTACTTC	CSARRTTLETQYF
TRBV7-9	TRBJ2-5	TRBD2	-	TGTTCCAGCAGCCCGAAGACTAGCGGGGGGCCCCAAGAGACCCAGTACTTC	CSSSPKTSGGPQETQYF
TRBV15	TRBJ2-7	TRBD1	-	TGTGCCACCAGCAGAGAGGACAGGGGGCTCGACGAGCAGTACTTC	CATSREDRGLDEQYF
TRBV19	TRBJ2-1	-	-	TGTGCAACCTTCGGGAATGAGCAGTTCTTC	CATFGNEQFF
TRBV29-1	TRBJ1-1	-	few	TGCAGCGTCCTACCTTGGCAGGGAATGAACACTGAAGCTTTCTTT	CSVLPWQGMNTEAFF
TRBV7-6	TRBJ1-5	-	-	TGTGCCAGCAGCTTAGGCGCAATAGGGGTGTCAGGGCAGCCCCAGCATTTT	CASSLGAIGVSGQPQHF
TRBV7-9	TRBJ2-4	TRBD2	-	TGTGCCAGCAGCCCCCGGGGGGGGGCAGCTCTAGCCAAAAACATTCAGTACTTC	CASSPRGGAALAKNIQYF
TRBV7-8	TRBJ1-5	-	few	TGTGCCAGCAGCTTAAGGCACAGGCAGGATCAGCCCCAGCATTTT	CASSLRHRQDQPQHF
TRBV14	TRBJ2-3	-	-	TGTGCCAGCAGCCAAGCGGGAAGCACAGATACGCAGTATTTT	CASSQAGSTDTQYF
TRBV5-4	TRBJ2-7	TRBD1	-	TGTGCCAGCAGCCACCCCGGGACAGTTAGCCACGAGCAGTACTTC	CASSHPGTVSHEQYF
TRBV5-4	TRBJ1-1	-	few	TGTGCCAGCAGCACCGGAGCAGGGGACACTGAAGCTTTCTTT	CASSTGAGDTEAFF
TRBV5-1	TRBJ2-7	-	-	TGCGCCAGCAGCCCCATCCCCCTTGACGGGAGTAAGGACGAGCAGTACTTC	CASSPIPLDGSKDEQYF
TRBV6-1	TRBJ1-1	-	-	TGTGCCAGCAGTGAATGGGACTACACTGAAGCTTTCTTT	CASSEWDYTEAFF
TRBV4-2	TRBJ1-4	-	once	TGTGCCAGCAGCCAGGCCCTAGGGACATCTAATGAAAAACTGTTTTTT	CASSQALGTSNEKLFF
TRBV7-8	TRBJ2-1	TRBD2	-	TGTGCCAGCAGCCTGTTAGCGGGAGCGAATTCGGATGAGCAGTTCTTC	CASSLLAGANSDEQFF
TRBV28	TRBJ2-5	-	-	TGTGCCAGCAGTTCCCCCGCAGGGGTCCAAGAGACCCAGTACTTC	CASSSPAGVQETQYF
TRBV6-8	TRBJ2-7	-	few	TGTGCCAGCAGTTACCCTGTCCCGGGACAAGTCTACGAGCAGTACTTC	CASSYPVPGQVYEQYF
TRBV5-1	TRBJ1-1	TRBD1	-	TGCGCCAGCAGCTACCGACAGGGAAGCACTGAAGCTTTCTTT	CASSYRQGSTEAFF
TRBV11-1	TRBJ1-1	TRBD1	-	TGTGCCAGCAGGTCCAGGGGACAGGCGCTGAACACTGAAGCTTTCTTT	CASRSRGQALNTEAFF
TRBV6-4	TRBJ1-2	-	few	TGTGCCAGCAGTGAGACAGAAGGTTATGGCTACACCTTC	CASSETEGYGYTF
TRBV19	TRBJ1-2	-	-	TGTGCCAGTAGTTTTAACGCACTCTATGGCTACACCTTC	CASSFNALYGYTF
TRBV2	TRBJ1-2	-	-	TGTGCCAGCAGTGAGGCTGGGAGGGGCTACACCTTC	CASSEAGRGYTF
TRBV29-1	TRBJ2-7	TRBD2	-	TGCAGCGTTGTCGGGGGAGGGTATCGCGAGCAGTACTTC	CSVVGGGYREQYF
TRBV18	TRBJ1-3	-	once	TGTGCCAGCTCACCTCTGACAGGCATTGGTGATCACTCTGGAAACACCATATATTTT	CASSPLTGIGDHSGNTIYF
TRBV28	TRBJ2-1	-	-	TGTGCCAGCAGTTCTCGAAGGGGGGGGAGCTCCTACAATGAGCAGTTCTTC	CASSSRRGGSSYNEQFF
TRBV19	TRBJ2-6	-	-	TGTGCCACCGCCCCAGCAACTATCTCTGGGGCCAACGTCCTGACTTTC	CATAPATISGANVLTF
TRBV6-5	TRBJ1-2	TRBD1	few	TGTGCCAGCAGGCGGACAGGGGCTGGCTACACCTTC	CASRRTGAGYTF
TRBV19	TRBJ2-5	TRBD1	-	TGTGCCAGTAGTATCCGGACAGGGTTGGTGGAGACCCAGTACTTC	CASSIRTGLVETQYF
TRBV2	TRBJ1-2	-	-	TGTGCCAGCAGTGTGGAGGGGAACTATGGCTACACCTTC	CASSVEGNYGYTF
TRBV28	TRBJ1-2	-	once	TGTGCCAGCACCACCCCATCGGGGGGCTACACCTTC	CASTTPSGGYTF
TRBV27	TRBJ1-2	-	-	TGTGCCAGCAGTTTCGGGGATTCCTATGGCTACACCTTC	CASSFGDSYGYTF
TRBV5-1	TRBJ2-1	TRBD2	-	TGCGCCAGCAGCTACCTAGCGGACGCCTACAATGAGCAGTTCTTC	CASSYLADAYNEQFF
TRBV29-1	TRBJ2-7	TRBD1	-	TGCAGCGTCGCCCATGGACAGGGAACCTACGAGCAGTACTTC	CSVAHGQGTYEQYF
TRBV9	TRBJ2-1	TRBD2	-	TGTGCCAGCAGGACTAGCGGGAGTGGTGAGCAGTTCTTC	CASRTSGSGEQFF
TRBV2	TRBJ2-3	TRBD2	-	TGTGCCAGCAGTGTGGGACTAGCGGGAGGTGGGGATACGCAGTATTTT	CASSVGLAGGGDTQYF
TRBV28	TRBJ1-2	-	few	TGTGCCAGCAGGGGGGGCTATGGCTACACCTTC	CASRGGYGYTF
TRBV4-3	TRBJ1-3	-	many	TGCGCCAGCAGCCAGACTACAATAGACTACTTCTCTGGAAACACCATATATTTT	CASSQTTIDYFSGNTIYF
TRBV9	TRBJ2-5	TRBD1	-	TGTGCCAGCAGCGCCAGACAGGGGCAAGAGACCCAGTACTTC	CASSARQGQETQYF